This T cell receptor (beta chain) was documented in a study of T cell responses to AZD1222 COVID-19 vaccine. The assay was immunoSEQ multiplex PCR, and TCRdb's table has in-frame clones only and misses some. The table shows 140,000 to 150,000 clones, with roughly 88% occurring only once. V lost 1 base to trimming and J lost 8 bases, with 14 bases between them. CDR3 length equals 14 residues. In germline, CDR1 is LGHNA, CDR2 YNFKEQ. The chain joins TRBV4-2 to TRBJ1-2, with D maybe TRBD1 (5 bases). The sample consisted of peripheral blood, taken on day 0 of AZD1222 vaccination. The receptor's source is an adult in good health. The CDR3 region has the DNA TGTGCCAGCAGCCAAGGTCGGGGCGAGGAAGGCTACACCTTC. It codes for CASSQGRGEEGYTF.